The source of this TCR beta chain is a study of CD8 T cells in Susac syndrome. Random hexamers were used to reverse transcribe an amount of roughly 0.45 to 1 ug RNA. The TCR beta CDR3 was amplified by immunoSEQ multiplex PCR across 54 Vbeta, 13 Jbeta. TCRdb ran MiXCR on the immunoSEQ multiplex PCR reads and lists one entry per CDR3 protein. The sample consists of roughly 200,000 distinct CDR3 sequences, just under 95% of them appearing once. TEMRA cells were FACS-enriched, while CD8+ and CD4+ T cells were negatively isolated. Trimming stripped 6 bases from V and 8 bases from J, with 13 bases between. CDR3 length equals 12 residues. Germline V gene lookup returns CDR1 MNHNY and CDR2 SVGAGI (reference sequence).

The sequencing sample was made of CD4+ T cells from PBMCs. The clonotype comes from a human donor with Susac syndrome. V is TRBV6-6 and J is TRBJ1-2, with a weak D call TRBD1 (5 bases). CDR3 sequence reads: CASRTGQTGYTF. In nucleotides, the CDR3 is TGTGCCAGCAGAACGGGGCAGACCGGCTACACCTTC.